This T cell receptor (beta chain) stems from a study of regulatory T cells in long-lasting Graves disease. According to the study, TCR beta libraries were built with iRepertoire HTBI primers and CDR3-region Arm-PCR. Via MiXCR, TCRdb re-called the multiplex PCR reads, giving one row per CDR3 protein. The sample includes 400,000 to 500,000 distinct CDR3 sequences, approximately 15% of them seen just once. In this sample, this clonotype turned up a few times. Time point: newly diagnosed GD, antithyroid drugs for less than 3 months. There was RNA extracted from PBMCs, and the TCR library was made from it. The source of the patients was an endocrinology department in Xi'an, China. The sample also formed part of further work on T cells in Graves' hyperthyroidism and ophthalmopathy. In that study: Hyperthyroidism had been newly diagnosed in patients aged 18 to 65, and its duration was under 2 months. Stable hyperthyroidism and ophthalmopathy were separated using 13 V-J signatures.

The sequences come from peripheral blood mononuclear cells (PBMCs), collected at new diagnosis, from a patient treated with antithyroid drugs. This TCR was sampled from a woman aged 40 to 50 with Graves disease.

CDR3 in amino acids: CASSQGRGVNNEQFF. For the CDR3, the DNA is TGTGCCAGCAGCCAGGGAAGGGGGGTAAACAATGAGCAGTTCTTC. This chain links TRBV5-8 with TRBJ2-1; D possibly matches TRBD1 or TRBD2 (6 bases each). V lost 4 bases to trimming and J lost 5 bases, with 16 bases between them. Germline values: CDR1 SGHTS, CDR2 YDEGEE. This CDR3 has 15 amino acids. Together with reference TRBV5-8 and TRBJ2-1, the CDR3 gives the full variable domain: EAGVTQSPTHLIKTRGQQATLRCSPISGHTSVYWYQQALGLGLQFLLWYDEGEERNRGNFPPRFSGRQFPNYSSELNVNALELEDSALYLCASSQGRGVNNEQFFGPGTRLTVL.